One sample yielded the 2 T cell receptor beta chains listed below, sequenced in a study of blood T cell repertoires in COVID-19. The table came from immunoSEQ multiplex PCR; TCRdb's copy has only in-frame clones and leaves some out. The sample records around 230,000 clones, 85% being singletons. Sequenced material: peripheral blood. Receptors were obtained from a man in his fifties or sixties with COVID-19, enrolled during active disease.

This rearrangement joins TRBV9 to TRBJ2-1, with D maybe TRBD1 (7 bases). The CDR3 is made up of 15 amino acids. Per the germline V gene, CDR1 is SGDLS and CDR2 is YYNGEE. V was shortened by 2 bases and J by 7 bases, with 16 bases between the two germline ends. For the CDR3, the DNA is TGTGCCAGCAGCGTCTTTCGGGACAGCGGGAATGAGCAGTTCTTC. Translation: CASSVFRDSGNEQFF.

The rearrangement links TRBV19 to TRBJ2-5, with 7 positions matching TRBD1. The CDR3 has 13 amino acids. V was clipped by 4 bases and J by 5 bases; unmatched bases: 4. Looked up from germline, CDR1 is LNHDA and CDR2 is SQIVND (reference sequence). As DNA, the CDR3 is TGTGCCAGTAGTAAGACAGGGTGGGAGACCCAGTACTTC. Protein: CASSKTGWETQYF.